This T cell receptor (beta chain) was observed in a study of T cell therapy after organ transplantation. Study results and caveats: Minimal repertoire change after therapy followed marked pretherapy expansions in nonresponders.

Clones were read by immunoSEQ multiplex PCR, and TCRdb kept only the in-frame ones, dropping some. The sample has some 17,000 clones; 85% are singletons. Indicated time point: 20-29 weeks after completion of therapy. These patients had received solid-organ transplants and had drug-resistant or recurrent cytomegalovirus. A word on this clone: The target antigen is unknown.

Unmatched junction bases numbered 5, after V lost 4 bases and J lost 1 base. Per the germline V gene, CDR1 is SEHNR and CDR2 is FQNEAQ (reference sequence). This CDR3 has 16 amino acids. Material: CD8+ T cells from blood, obtained after autologous CMV-specific T cell therapy. This clonotype was sampled from a human patient who had received a solid organ transplant and had CMV disease. Some of the T cells might come from the graft donor. The chain employs TRBV7-9 and TRBJ1-5; 9 bases fit TRBD1. CDR3 residues: CASSSTGGGSNQPQHF. In nucleotides, the CDR3 is TGTGCCAGCAGCTCCACAGGGGGCGGGAGCAATCAGCCCCAGCATTTT.